This entry concerns a single T cell receptor (beta chain). Antigen specificity is unknown. TCRdb reanalysed the reads using MiXCR and keeps one entry per CDR3 protein. The table records 250,000 or so distinct CDR3 sequences, about 17% of them present only once. This entry comes from a study of T cell repertoires in cytomegalovirus infection. About the research overall: From public TCR beta signatures came an indication of both CMV infection and matching HLA type.

The V gene lost 0 bases and the J gene lost 0 bases, with 9 bases spanning the gap. This CDR3 region has 17 residues. Overall study results and limits: Identification of carriers of CMV plus the relevant HLA was performed using cumulative public TCR beta family frequency. What dominated the ex vivo response were HLA-C-restricted CMV-specific TCR beta clonotypes.

The receptor was derived from a human donor in good health (CMV status not recorded). Some clones in this sample may be carry-over from other donors' samples. J is TRBJ2-6 and V is TRBV12-3 or TRBV12-4; D remains unclear. Sequencing was performed on CD8+ T cells from PBMCs. The CDR3 DNA sequence: TGTGCCAGCAGTTTAGCGTCAGGAAACTCTGGGGCCAACGTCCTGACTTTC. This sequence encodes CASSLASGNSGANVLTF.